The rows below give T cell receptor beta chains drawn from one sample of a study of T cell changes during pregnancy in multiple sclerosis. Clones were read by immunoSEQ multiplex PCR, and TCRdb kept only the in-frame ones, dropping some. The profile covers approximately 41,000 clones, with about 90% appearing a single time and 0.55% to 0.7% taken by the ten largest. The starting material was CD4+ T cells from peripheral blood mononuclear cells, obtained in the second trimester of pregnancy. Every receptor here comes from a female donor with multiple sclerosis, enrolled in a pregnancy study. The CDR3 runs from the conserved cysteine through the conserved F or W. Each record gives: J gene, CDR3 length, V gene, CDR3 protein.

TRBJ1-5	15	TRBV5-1	CASSLEGTRNQPQHF
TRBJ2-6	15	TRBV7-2	CASSRDFSGANVLTF
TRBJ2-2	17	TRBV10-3	CAISDLEDLVFTGELFF
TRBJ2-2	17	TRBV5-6	CASSLAGQDLVAGELFF
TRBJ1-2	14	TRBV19	CASSIDRRQGGYTF
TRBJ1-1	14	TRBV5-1	CASSLAGGNTEAFF
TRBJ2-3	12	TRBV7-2	CASSSNTDTQYF
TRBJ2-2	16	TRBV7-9	CASSARQGRNTGELFF
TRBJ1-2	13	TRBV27	CASSFRDLRGYTF
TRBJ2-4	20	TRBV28	CASSPTTSGSIGGSKNIQYF
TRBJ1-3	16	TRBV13	CASSPYRQGSGNTIYF
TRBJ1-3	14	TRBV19	CASSVWQGKDTIYF
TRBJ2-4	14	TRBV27	CASKLAAAKNIQYF
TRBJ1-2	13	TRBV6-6	CASSPGRDYGYTF
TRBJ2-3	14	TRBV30	CAWSVLAGEDTQYF
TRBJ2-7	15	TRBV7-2	CASSLGGRASYEQYF
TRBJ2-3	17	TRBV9	CASSPRTSSASTDTQYF
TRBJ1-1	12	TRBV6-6	CASSYRNTEAFF
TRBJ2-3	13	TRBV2	CLSAGYTTDTQYF
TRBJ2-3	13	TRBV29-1	CSVRLPGHATQYF
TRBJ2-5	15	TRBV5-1	CASSKQGALGETQYF
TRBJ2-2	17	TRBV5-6	CASSLWGDLPGTGELFF
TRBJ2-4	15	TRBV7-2	CASSLDLTAKNIQYF
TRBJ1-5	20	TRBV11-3	CASSLDTAPGFGVGNQPQHF
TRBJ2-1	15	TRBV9	CASSAGTGTYNEQFF
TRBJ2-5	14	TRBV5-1	CASSRAGQEETQYF
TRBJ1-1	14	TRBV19	CASSMVGAPPEAFF
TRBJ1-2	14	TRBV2	CASREGASPYGYTF
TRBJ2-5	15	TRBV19	CASSMVAGVWETQYF
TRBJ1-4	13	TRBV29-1	CSVGATTNEKLFF
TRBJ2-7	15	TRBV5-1	CASSLVNSGAYEQYF
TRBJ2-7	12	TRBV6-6	CATQTGYYEQYF
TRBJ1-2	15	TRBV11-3	CASSLGGDRVYGYTF
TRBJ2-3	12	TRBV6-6	CASKGAGNTQYF
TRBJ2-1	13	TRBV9	CASSVVGSNEQFF
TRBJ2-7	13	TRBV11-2	CASSLTTDYEQYF
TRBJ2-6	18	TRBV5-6	CASSPGGTRSSGANVLTF
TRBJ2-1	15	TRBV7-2	CASSLELRPSNEQFF
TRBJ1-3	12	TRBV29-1	CSGGDSRNTIYF
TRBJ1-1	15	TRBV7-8	CASSLVLGTGSEAFF
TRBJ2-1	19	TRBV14	CASSSRTSGTLPGVNEQFF
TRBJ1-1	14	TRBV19	CASSISVRNTEAFF
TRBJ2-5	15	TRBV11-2	CASSLQAGVTETQYF
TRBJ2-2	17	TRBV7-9	CASSLTDMGMVTGELFF
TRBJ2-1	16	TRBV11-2	CASSLEDRGRRNEQFF
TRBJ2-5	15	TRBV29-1	CSVRGTGVFGETQYF
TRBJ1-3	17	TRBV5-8	CASSYRKQGPQGNTIYF
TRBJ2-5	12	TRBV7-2	CASSLSGETQYF
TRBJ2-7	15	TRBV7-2	CASSLAASGRNEQYF
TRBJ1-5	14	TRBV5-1	CASSDGDRGQPQHF
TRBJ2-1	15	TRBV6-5	CASRGGLAGVDEQFF
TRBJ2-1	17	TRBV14	CASSPPRKTSGSNEQFF